This passage covers 31 T cell receptor beta chains from one sample sequenced in a study of cytomegalovirus exposure and HLA in healthy donors. The study ran its PCR with 60 Vbeta and 13 Jbeta primers. The protocol was immunoSEQ multiplex PCR, while the TCRdb copy is restricted to in-frame clones and leaves out a portion. Of some 120,000 clones in the sample, under 90% were seen once. Sequenced sample: PBMCs. All receptors come from a woman in her twenties or thirties in good health and CMV-seronegative.

The chain is built from TRBV25-1 and TRBJ2-3; D unclear. Trimming pared 6 bases from V and 0 bases from J, leaving 7 bases between. Germline values: CDR1 MGHDK, CDR2 SYGVNS. The CDR3 sequence is 13 residues long. The CDR3 loop reads CASSRLSTDTQYF. CDR3 bases: TGTGCCAGCAGCAGACTTAGCACAGATACGCAGTATTTT. Filled out from reference TRBV25-1 and TRBJ2-3, the complete variable domain reads EADIYQTPRYLVIGTGKKITLECSQTMGHDKMYWYQQDPGMELHLIHYSYGVNSTEKGDLSSESTVSRIRTEHFPLTLESARPSHTSQYLCASSRLSTDTQYFGPGTRLTVL.

The chain combines TRBV28 with TRBJ1-2; 7 bases align to TRBD1. The germline V gene has CDR1 MDHEN and CDR2 SYDVKM. The CDR3 has 14 residues. Germline trimming cut 4 bases from V and 4 bases from J; bases unmatched to any gene: 6. The chain's CDR3 is CASSSAGGIYGYTF. DNA of the CDR3: TGTGCCAGCAGTTCGGCAGGGGGGATCTATGGCTACACCTTC.

This clone was detected only once. This sequence joins TRBV19 and TRBJ2-3; TRBD1 matches at 7 bases. The V gene end was trimmed by 2 bases and the J gene end by 4 bases; junction bases not matched to a gene: 6. CDR3 length equals 15 residues. CDR1 LNHDA and CDR2 SQIVND come from the germline V gene (reference sequence). The CDR3 DNA is TGTGCCAGTAGTATAACGGGGACAGATGCAGATACGCAGTATTTT. This translates into CASSITGTDADTQYF.

On this clone itself: One junction end does not reproduce the germline sequence, and a read error may be involved. This rearrangement joins TRBV7-9 to TRBJ2-1, with 8 bases identical to TRBD2. The CDR3 is 15 residues long. The germline V gene has CDR1 SEHNR and CDR2 FQNEAQ (reference sequence). The CDR3 DNA sequence: TGTTCCAGCAGCTGGTTAGCGGGACTCTACAATGAGCAGTTCTTC. Its protein product is CSSSWLAGLYNEQFF.

The V and J genes are TRBV7-6 and TRBJ2-1; D is ambiguous. Germline V gene data show CDR1 as SGHVS and CDR2 as FNYEAQ. Trimming shortened V by 1 base and J by 7 bases, and 8 bases separated the two germline ends. CDR3 length: 13 amino acids. The CDR3, as DNA: TGTGCCAGCAGCTTAGACCAGTTGAATGAGCAGTTCTTC. It codes for CASSLDQLNEQFF. The variable domain in full, with the rest retrieved from reference TRBV7-6 and TRBJ2-1, is GAGVSQSPRYKVTKRGQDVALRCDPISGHVSLYWYRQALGQGPEFLTYFNYEAQQDKSGLPNDRFSAERPEGSISTLTIQRTEQRDSAMYRCASSLDQLNEQFFGPGTRLTVL.

The V and J genes are TRBV27 and TRBJ2-5, with D perhaps TRBD2 (6 bases). CDR3 size: 17 residues. V was trimmed by 5 bases and J by 2 bases, leaving 21 bases between them. From germline, CDR1 is MNHEY and CDR2 SMNVEV (reference sequence). CDR3 in DNA: TGTGCCAGCAGTCCATTCCGGAGGGCGGGTCCTCAAGAGACCCAGTACTTC. Translation: CASSPFRRAGPQETQYF.

This clone has a single count. The gene calls are TRBV14 and TRBJ2-3; 11 bases map to TRBD2. The J segment lost 3 bases and the V segment lost 1 base, leaving 6 bases of the junction unmatched. Germline loops: CDR1 SGHDN, CDR2 FVKESK. The CDR3 is 17 amino acids. The DNA for the CDR3 is TGTGCCAGCAGCCAAGCAGGACTAGCGGGCCCAACAGATACGCAGTATTTT. It specifies CASSQAGLAGPTDTQYF. The whole variable domain, remainder taken from reference TRBV14 and TRBJ2-3, is EAGVTQFPSHSVIEKGQTVTLRCDPISGHDNLYWYRRVMGKEIKFLLHFVKESKQDESGMPNNRFLAERTGGTYSTLKVQPAELEDSGVYFCASSQAGLAGPTDTQYFGPGTRLTVL.

J is TRBJ2-1 and V is TRBV5-6; 9 nucleotides line up with TRBD1. Germline CDR1 and CDR2: SGHDT and YYEEEE. This CDR3 contains 15 residues. After removal of 3 bases from V and 6 bases from J, the junction contained 7 bases not matched to a gene. The CDR3 loop reads CASSWDRAGVNEQFF. CDR3 in DNA: TGTGCCAGCAGCTGGGACAGGGCCGGGGTCAATGAGCAGTTCTTC.

The rearrangement links TRBV27 to TRBJ2-1; the D gene is possibly TRBD2 (6 bases). Germline CDR1 is MNHEY and CDR2 is SMNVEV (reference sequence). V gave up 2 bases and J gave up 2 bases, with 10 bases separating them. The CDR3 covers 15 residues. The CDR3 here is CASSLAGTAYNEQFF. Here the CDR3 DNA reads TGTGCCAGCAGTTTAGCGGGAACTGCCTACAATGAGCAGTTCTTC.

V usage is TRBV5-4 and J usage is TRBJ1-6; weak D call: TRBD1 (5 bases). The CDR3 covers 14 residues. Deletions cut 4 bases from V and 7 bases from J, with 12 bases between. Germline loops: CDR1 SGHNT, CDR2 YYREEE (reference sequence). CDR3 nucleotides: TGTGCCAGCAGCCCCTTCCGGGGGAATTCACCCCTCCACTTT. The encoded protein is CASSPFRGNSPLHF.

V is TRBV7-7 and J is TRBJ2-1; TRBD1 might be the D (5 bases). The V and J ends lost 6 bases and 5 bases respectively, with 8 bases between them. This CDR3 has 12 residues. The V gene's germline CDR1 is SSHAT and CDR2 FNYEAQ (reference sequence). CDR3 in amino acids: CASSSTDNEQFF. Here the CDR3 DNA reads TGTGCCAGCAGTTCGACAGACAATGAGCAGTTCTTC.

The chain is built from TRBV13 and TRBJ2-2, with D maybe TRBD1 (6 bases). Looked up from germline, CDR1 is PRHDT and CDR2 is FYEKMQ (reference sequence). Trimming shortened V by 3 bases and J by 4 bases, and 6 bases separated the two germline ends. The CDR3 totals 13 residues. CDR3 sequence: CASSLTGTGELFF. The CDR3 region has the DNA TGTGCCAGCAGCTTGACAGGCACCGGGGAGCTGTTTTTT.

The chain has TRBV6-6 and TRBJ2-1; perhaps TRBD2 as D (6 bases). This CDR3 spans 16 amino acids. The germline CDR1 and CDR2 sequences are MNHNY and SVGAGI (reference sequence). Deletions cut 5 bases from V and 3 bases from J, with 17 bases between. CDR3 sequence (DNA): TGTGCCAGCAGTACGATATTAGCGGTAGGCTACAATGAGCAGTTCTTC. Amino acid sequence: CASSTILAVGYNEQFF.

CDR3 coding DNA: TGTGCCAGCAGGAAGCCGGGACTAGCGTACGAGCAGTACTTC. Translated: CASRKPGLAYEQYF. The J gene is TRBJ2-7, the V gene TRBV6-1, with 10 bases that match TRBD2. CDR1 is MNHNS, CDR2 SASEGT, per germline. The V segment lost 6 bases and the J segment 4 bases; nucleotides outside the gene matches: 6. CDR3 size: 14 residues.

The CDR3, as DNA: TGTGCCAGCAGTCCCCGGGAGGGACAGTCCAAAAACATTCAGTACTTC. Amino acid sequence: CASSPREGQSKNIQYF. The V call is TRBV7-8, the J call TRBJ2-4; D might be TRBD2 (8 bases). Germline-derived CDR1 and CDR2 are SGHVS and FQNEAQ. This CDR3 is 16 amino acids long. With 6 bases removed from V and 2 bases from J, the gap between germline ends came to 17 bases.

The rearrangement uses TRBV18 and TRBJ1-2; TRBD1 aligns across 8 bases. The CDR3 is 17 amino acids. The V gene end was trimmed by 2 bases and the J gene end by 4 bases; junction bases not matched to a gene: 12. The germline V gene encodes CDR1 KGHSH and CDR2 LQKENI. CDR3 protein: CASSPTSTGVRGYGYTF. The CDR3 DNA is TGTGCCAGCTCACCAACGTCGACAGGGGTTCGCGGCTATGGCTACACCTTC. The entire variable domain, with the rest obtained from reference TRBV18 and TRBJ1-2, is as follows: NAGVMQNPRHLVRRRGQEARLRCSPMKGHSHVYWYRQLPEEGLKFMVYLQKENIIDESGMPKERFSAEFPKEGPSILRIQQVVRGDSAAYFCASSPTSTGVRGYGYTFGSGTRLTVV.

This sequence joins TRBV4-3 and TRBJ2-7, with a possible D match to TRBD1 (6 bases). Trimming shortened V by 0 bases and J by 1 base, and 13 bases separated the two germline ends. Germline CDR1 and CDR2: LGHNA and YSLEER. The CDR3 loop spans 16 amino acids. CDR3 residues: CASSQEARGWSYEQYF. The CDR3 DNA sequence: TGCGCCAGCAGCCAAGAAGCGAGGGGGTGGTCCTACGAGCAGTACTTC.

V is TRBV19 and J is TRBJ2-3; 7 positions match TRBD2. V lost 6 bases and J lost 5; bases outside the gene matches: 5. Germline V gene sequence: CDR1 LNHDA, CDR2 SQIVND (reference sequence). The CDR3 spans 13 residues. The chain's CDR3 is CASRREAVDTQYF. CDR3 nucleotides: TGTGCCAGTAGACGGGAGGCGGTAGATACGCAGTATTTT.

The chain employs TRBV6-5 and TRBJ2-1, with 11 bases that match TRBD1. CDR1 is MNHEY, CDR2 SVGAGI, per germline. The CDR3 extends over 15 amino acids. V shed 5 bases, J shed 6 bases, and the junction held 6 bases outside the gene matches. The CDR3 DNA reads TGTGCCAGCAGTCGAACCGGGACAGGGGGCAATGAGCAGTTCTTC. Residues: CASSRTGTGGNEQFF.

V gene TRBV14 combines with J gene TRBJ2-7, with D perhaps matching TRBD1 (5 bases). V lost 4 bases and J lost 6, with 13 bases in between. The CDR3 length is 13 residues. Germline lookup yields CDR1 SGHDN and CDR2 FVKESK. The CDR3 sequence: CASSPSAGPEQYF. Written as DNA, the CDR3 is TGTGCCAGCAGCCCATCCGCAGGGCCCGAGCAGTACTTC.

J is TRBJ2-7 and V is TRBV7-9, with 8 bases identical to TRBD2. The CDR3 sequence is 13 residues long. Germline V CDR1 and CDR2: SEHNR, FQNEAQ (reference sequence). Germline trimming cut 3 bases from V and 3 bases from J; bases unmatched to any gene: 1. Here the CDR3 reads CASSFLAGYEQYF. CDR3 nucleotides: TGTGCCAGCAGCTTCCTAGCGGGCTACGAGCAGTACTTC.

The rearrangement joins TRBV18 to TRBJ2-4; 7 bases fit TRBD1. This CDR3 has 16 residues. V lost 1 base and J lost 0; bases outside the gene matches: 3. CDR1 is KGHSH, CDR2 LQKENI, per germline. CDR3 in amino acids: CASSPQGQIAKNIQYF. In DNA form, the CDR3 reads TGTGCCAGCTCACCACAGGGACAGATAGCCAAAAACATTCAGTACTTC.

The chain recombines TRBV6-1 with TRBJ2-5; possibly TRBD1 for D (7 bases). The CDR3 has 12 amino acids. Trimming stripped 5 bases from V and 4 bases from J, with 8 bases between. Germline CDR1 reads MNHNS; CDR2 reads SASEGT. The CDR3 loop is CASSQGGETQYF. CDR3 DNA sequence: TGTGCCAGCAGTCAGGGGGGAGAGACCCAGTACTTC.

Only one count was recorded for this clone. A junction end diverges from the germline sequence, so it may reflect a read error. This chain links TRBV4-2 with TRBJ2-1; weak D call: TRBD2 (6 bases). From germline, CDR1 is LGHNA and CDR2 YNFKEQ. CDR3 size: 14 residues. The CDR3: CASTPSVSNNEQFF. CDR3 nucleotide sequence: TGTGCCAGCACCCCTAGCGTCTCCAACAATGAGCAGTTCTTC.

This clone was seen more than once but under ten times. V is TRBV6-5 and J is TRBJ2-3; TRBD2 might be the D (6 bases). The CDR3 extends over 15 amino acids. CDR1 and CDR2 from the germline V gene are MNHEY and SVGAGI. Trimming removed 5 bases from V and 5 bases from J, with 17 bases in between. The CDR3 protein is CASSVRREGGDTQYF. DNA for the CDR3: TGTGCCAGCAGTGTCAGGCGGGAAGGAGGAGATACGCAGTATTTT.

This sequence joins TRBV6-5 and TRBJ2-2; D not resolved. The germline CDR1 and CDR2 sequences are MNHEY and SVGAGI. The CDR3 consists of 13 residues. Trimming pared 6 bases from V and 2 bases from J, leaving 7 bases between. The CDR3 nucleotides read TGTGCCAGCAGGTCCAGAAACACCGGGGAGCTGTTTTTT. This sequence encodes CASRSRNTGELFF.

The chain joins TRBV13 to TRBJ2-3; 12 bases agree with TRBD2. The CDR3 totals 17 residues. Trimming removed 5 bases from V and 3 bases from J; junction bases left unmatched: 9. Germline lookup yields CDR1 PRHDT and CDR2 FYEKMQ (reference sequence). The DNA for the CDR3 is TGTGCCAGCAGCCGCCCGACCCTAGCGGGAGGGACAGATACGCAGTATTTT. The encoded protein is CASSRPTLAGGTDTQYF.

There are a few counts of this clone. This chain uses TRBV28 with TRBJ1-2; no clear D. Germline CDR1 is MDHEN and CDR2 is SYDVKM. CDR3 length: 13 residues. V lost 8 bases to trimming and J lost 2 bases, with 12 bases between them. CDR3 loop: CASQDSRNYGYTF. The CDR3 DNA follows: TGTGCCAGCCAGGACTCCCGGAACTATGGCTACACCTTC.

The chain uses TRBV7-2 and TRBJ1-4; D may be TRBD1 (5 bases). Germline CDR1 is SGHTA and CDR2 is FQGNSA. The V end was cut by 4 bases, the J end by 8 bases, with 17 bases between. The CDR3 spans 15 residues. CDR3 amino acids: CASSSKAGRDEKLFF. CDR3 sequence (DNA): TGTGCCAGCAGCTCGAAAGCAGGGCGCGACGAAAAACTGTTTTTT.

The chain carries TRBV19 and TRBJ1-4, with 7 nucleotides matching TRBD1. The V segment lost 1 base and the J segment 0 bases; nucleotides outside the gene matches: 8. The V gene's germline CDR1 is LNHDA and CDR2 SQIVND (reference sequence). CDR3 size: 18 residues. For the CDR3, the DNA is TGTGCCAGTAGTATAGTCCCTCCGACAGGGACAACTAATGAAAAACTGTTTTTT. Amino acids: CASSIVPPTGTTNEKLFF. Filled out from reference TRBV19 and TRBJ1-4, the complete variable domain reads DGGITQSPKYLFRKEGQNVTLSCEQNLNHDAMYWYRQDPGQGLRLIYYSQIVNDFQKGDIAEGYSVSREKKESFPLTVTSAQKNPTAFYLCASSIVPPTGTTNEKLFFGSGTQLSVL.

The V call is TRBV4-3, the J call TRBJ2-1; 9 nucleotides align to TRBD2. This CDR3 spans 17 amino acids. CDR1 and CDR2 from the germline V gene are LGHNA and YSLEER. J was trimmed by 7 bases and V by 5 bases; bases with no gene match: 15. CDR3 in DNA: TGCGCCAGCAGCTCCCAGGTTGGCGGGAGGGCCTCGAATGAGCAGTTCTTC. It is translated as CASSSQVGGRASNEQFF.